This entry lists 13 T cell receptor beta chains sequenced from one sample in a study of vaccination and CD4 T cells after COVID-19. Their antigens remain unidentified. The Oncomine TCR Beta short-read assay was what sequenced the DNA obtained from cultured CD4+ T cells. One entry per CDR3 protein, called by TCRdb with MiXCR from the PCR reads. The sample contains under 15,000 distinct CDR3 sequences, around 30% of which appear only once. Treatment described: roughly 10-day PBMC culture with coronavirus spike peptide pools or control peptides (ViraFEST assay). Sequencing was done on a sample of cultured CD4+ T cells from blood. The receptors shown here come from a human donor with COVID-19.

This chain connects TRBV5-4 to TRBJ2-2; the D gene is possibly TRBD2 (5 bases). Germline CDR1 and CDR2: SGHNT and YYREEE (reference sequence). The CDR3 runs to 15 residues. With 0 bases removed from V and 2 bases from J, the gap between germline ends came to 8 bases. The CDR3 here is CASSLVGVNTGELFF. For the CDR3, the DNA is TGTGCCAGCAGCTTGGTCGGGGTCAACACCGGGGAGCTGTTTTTT.

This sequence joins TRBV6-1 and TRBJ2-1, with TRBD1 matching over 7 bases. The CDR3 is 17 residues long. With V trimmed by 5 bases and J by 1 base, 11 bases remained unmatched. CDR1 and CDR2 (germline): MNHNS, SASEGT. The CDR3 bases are TGTGCCAGCAGTAAGCCGACAGGGAAGGGGTCCTACAATGAGCAGTTCTTC. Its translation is CASSKPTGKGSYNEQFF.

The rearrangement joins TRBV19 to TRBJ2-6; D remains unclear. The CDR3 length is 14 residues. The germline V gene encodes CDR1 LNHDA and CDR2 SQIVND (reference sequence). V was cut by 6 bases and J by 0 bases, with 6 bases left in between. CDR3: CASRARSGANVLTF. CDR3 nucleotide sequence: TGTGCCAGTAGGGCCCGCTCTGGGGCCAACGTCCTGACTTTC.

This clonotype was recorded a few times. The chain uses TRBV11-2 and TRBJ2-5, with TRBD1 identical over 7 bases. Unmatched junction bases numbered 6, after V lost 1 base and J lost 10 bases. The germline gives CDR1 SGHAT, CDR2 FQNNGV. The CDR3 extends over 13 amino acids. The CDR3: CASSLGTGRDQYF. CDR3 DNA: TGTGCCAGCAGCTTAGGGACAGGCAGAGACCAGTACTTC.

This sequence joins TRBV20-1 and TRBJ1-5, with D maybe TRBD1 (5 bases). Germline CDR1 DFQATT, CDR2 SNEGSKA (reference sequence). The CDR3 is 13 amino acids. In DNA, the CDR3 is TGCTCGGGCCGAGGGGATCCCAATCAGCCCCAGCATTTT. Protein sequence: CSGRGDPNQPQHF.

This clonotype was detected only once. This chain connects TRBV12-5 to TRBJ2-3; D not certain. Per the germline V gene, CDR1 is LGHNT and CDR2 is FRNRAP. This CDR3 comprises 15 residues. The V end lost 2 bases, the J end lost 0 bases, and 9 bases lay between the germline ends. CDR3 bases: TGTGCTAGTGGTTTGTCCACCTATAGCACAGATACGCAGTATTTT. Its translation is CASGLSTYSTDTQYF.

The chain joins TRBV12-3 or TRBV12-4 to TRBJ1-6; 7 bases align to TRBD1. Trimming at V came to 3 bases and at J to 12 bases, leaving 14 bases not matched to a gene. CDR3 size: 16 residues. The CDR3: CASSLRDSNHPEPLHF. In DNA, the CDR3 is TGTGCCAGCAGTTTGCGGGACAGTAACCACCCAGAACCCCTCCACTTT.

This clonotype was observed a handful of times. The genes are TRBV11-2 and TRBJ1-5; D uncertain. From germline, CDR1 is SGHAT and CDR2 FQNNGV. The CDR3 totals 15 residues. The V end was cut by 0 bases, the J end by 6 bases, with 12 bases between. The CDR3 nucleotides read TGTGCCAGCAGCTTAGATATGAGGGCTAGTCAGCCCCAGCATTTT. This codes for CASSLDMRASQPQHF.

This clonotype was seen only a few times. CDR3 nucleotides: TGTGCCAGCTCCTCAAAAGAGACCCAGTACTTC. Its protein is CASSSKETQYF. This chain joins TRBV2 and TRBJ2-5; D gene uncertain. The CDR3 is 11 residues long. Germline V gives CDR1 SNHLY, CDR2 FYNNEI. Trimming removed 8 bases at V and 3 bases at J, with 7 bases between.

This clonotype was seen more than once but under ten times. The CDR3 DNA sequence: TGTGCCAGCAGCGGTGATACAGGGATCTATGGCTACACCTTC. Translated: CASSGDTGIYGYTF. This chain connects TRBV2 to TRBJ1-2, with a tentative D call TRBD1 (6 bases). CDR3 length: 14 residues. The germline gives CDR1 SNHLY, CDR2 FYNNEI. Deletions cut 6 bases from V and 4 bases from J, with 15 bases between.

The DNA of the CDR3 is TGTGCCAACTCCCGGGGTAACAATTCACCCCTCCACTTT. Protein product: CANSRGNNSPLHF. V and J are TRBV28 and TRBJ1-6, with D unclear. V gave up 10 bases and J gave up 7 bases, with 14 bases separating them. CDR3 size: 13 residues. CDR1 and CDR2 (germline): MDHEN, SYDVKM. Filled out from reference TRBV28 and TRBJ1-6, the complete variable domain reads DVKVTQSSRYLVKRTGEKVFLECVQDMDHENMFWYRQDPGLGLRLIYFSYDVKMKEKGDIPEGYSVSREKKERFSLILESASTNQTSMYLCANSRGNNSPLHFGNGTRLTVT.

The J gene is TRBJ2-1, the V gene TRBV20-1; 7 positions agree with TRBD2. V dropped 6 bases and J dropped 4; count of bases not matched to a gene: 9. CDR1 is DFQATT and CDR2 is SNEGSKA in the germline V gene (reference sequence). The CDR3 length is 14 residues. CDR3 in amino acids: CSARSLADYNEQFF. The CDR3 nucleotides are TGCAGTGCCAGGTCCCTAGCGGATTACAATGAGCAGTTCTTC.

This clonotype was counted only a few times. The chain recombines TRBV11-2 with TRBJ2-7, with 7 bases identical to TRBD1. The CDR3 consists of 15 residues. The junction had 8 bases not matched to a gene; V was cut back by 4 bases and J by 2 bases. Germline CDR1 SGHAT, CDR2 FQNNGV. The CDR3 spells CASSSYRGLAYEQYF. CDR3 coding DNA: TGTGCCAGCAGCTCATACAGGGGATTGGCCTACGAGCAGTACTTC.